This T cell receptor beta chain was recovered during a study of regulatory T cells in long-lasting Graves disease. At least ten counts were recorded for this clonotype. Arm-PCR of CDR3 regions with iRepertoire HTBI primers generated TCR beta libraries. MiXCR, run by TCRdb on the multiplex PCR reads, gives a single entry per CDR3 protein. The sample has some 220,000 distinct CDR3 sequences; roughly a fifth are singletons. Time point in this sample: newly diagnosed GD, antithyroid drugs for less than 3 months. Extracted PBMC RNA gave rise to the TCR library. The EDTA tubes were filled with about 10 milliliters of drawn peripheral blood. CDR3 length: 16 residues. Germline V CDR1 and CDR2: LGHDT, YNNKEL (reference sequence). Trimming cost V 3 bases and J 5 bases, with 20 bases left between them. These same records also appear under a second study, on T cells in Graves' hyperthyroidism and ophthalmopathy.

The receptor comes from a woman younger than 45 with Graves disease. This chain links TRBV3-1 with TRBJ2-7; D gene ambiguous. The input for sequencing was peripheral blood mononuclear cells (PBMCs), taken at new diagnosis, from a patient treated with antithyroid drugs. The CDR3 DNA is TGTGCCAGCAGCCATACCCGCGGAGCCGGGCCGCACGAGCAGTACTTC. Translation: CASSHTRGAGPHEQYF.